The 19 T cell receptor beta chains presented below share a single source sample, sequenced in a study of CD8+CD57+ T cells in acquired aplastic anemia. Genomic DNA served as template for TCR beta VDJ and CDR3 profiling. TCRdb processed the reads anew with MiXCR; each CDR3 protein has one entry. Of about 180,000 distinct CDR3 sequences in the sample, approximately 49% are singletons; the top ten hold approximately 2.9%. The source material was sorted CD4+, CD8+, or CD8+CD57+ T cells (not recorded which) from PBMCs. Source of these receptors: a human donor in good health.

The chain joins TRBV29-1 to TRBJ1-1; D not certain. Trimming pared 4 bases from V and 0 bases from J, leaving 12 bases between. The CDR3 consists of 14 residues. The germline V gene encodes CDR1 SQVTM and CDR2 ANQGSEA. CDR3 loop: CSVVPAILNTEAFF. CDR3 nucleotides: TGCAGCGTTGTCCCAGCTATACTGAACACTGAAGCTTTCTTT.

This clonotype has a count of ten or more. The chain couples TRBV19 to TRBJ1-5; the D gene is possibly TRBD1 (6 bases). V was cut by 3 bases and J by 7 bases, with 10 bases left in between. The CDR3 spans 13 residues. CDR1 is LNHDA, CDR2 SQIVND, per germline (reference sequence). CDR3 DNA sequence: TGTGCCAGTAGTATCGACAGGACCCAGCCCCAGCATTTT. Translated, it gives CASSIDRTQPQHF.

The CDR3 sequence is CASSVGSWNTEAFF. CDR3 nucleotide sequence: TGTGCCAGCAGCGTGGGCAGTTGGAACACTGAAGCTTTCTTT. This chain links TRBV9 with TRBJ1-1; D gene ambiguous. The germline V and J ends were trimmed by 2 bases and 1 base, with 9 bases remaining between them. The CDR3 runs to 14 residues. Germline loops: CDR1 SGDLS, CDR2 YYNGEE.

There are many counts of this clonotype. V and J are TRBV19 and TRBJ2-1; 9 positions agree with TRBD1. Germline assignment: CDR1 LNHDA and CDR2 SQIVND (reference sequence). Trimming cost V 2 bases and J 4 bases; bases outside gene matches: 3. The CDR3 runs 15 residues. This CDR3 is CASSIRDREYNEQFF. The DNA for the CDR3 is TGTGCCAGTAGTATACGGGACAGGGAGTACAATGAGCAGTTCTTC.

The chain carries TRBV24-1 and TRBJ2-1; possible D gene TRBD1, 6 bases. The CDR3 has 12 amino acids. V lost 2 bases, J lost 15 bases, and 13 bases lay in between. The germline V gene has CDR1 KGHDR and CDR2 SFDVKD. The CDR3 is CATSDSTGIAFF. DNA of the CDR3: TGTGCCACCAGTGATTCTACAGGGATCGCGTTCTTC.

V gene TRBV19 combines with J gene TRBJ1-1; D not resolved. This CDR3 region has 11 residues. CDR1 and CDR2 from the germline V gene are LNHDA and SQIVND (reference sequence). V lost 5 bases and J 8 bases, leaving 9 bases between the germline ends. The DNA of the CDR3 is TGTGCCAGTAGTGCTATTTACGAAGCTTTCTTT. Protein product: CASSAIYEAFF.

The chain couples TRBV18 to TRBJ2-7; 9 nucleotides align to TRBD1. V lost 2 bases, J lost 2 bases, and 4 bases stayed unmatched. CDR3 length equals 15 residues. Germline CDR1 is KGHSH and CDR2 is LQKENI. The CDR3 protein is CASSPVGQGTYEQYF. The CDR3 DNA reads as TGTGCCAGCTCACCAGTGGGACAGGGAACCTACGAGCAGTACTTC.

V is TRBV2 and J is TRBJ2-2, with 7 positions matching TRBD2. Looked up from germline, CDR1 is SNHLY and CDR2 is FYNNEI. The CDR3 sequence is 13 residues long. V lost 6 bases and J lost 6; bases outside the gene matches: 4. The CDR3 loop is CASSVGGAGELFF. CDR3 coding DNA: TGTGCCAGCAGCGTTGGGGGGGCCGGGGAGCTGTTTTTT.

This clonotype was observed at least ten times. As DNA, the CDR3 is TGTGCCAGCAGCCAGTCAGGGTTCAATTCACCCCTCCACTTT. Protein product: CASSQSGFNSPLHF. The V and J genes are TRBV3-1 and TRBJ1-6, with a possible D match to TRBD1 (5 bases). The CDR3 is made up of 14 amino acids. The V end lost 3 bases, the J end lost 7 bases, and 10 bases lay between the germline ends. Germline values: CDR1 LGHDT, CDR2 YNNKEL (reference sequence).

This clonotype was recorded many times. The CDR3 loop is CASSSLAGENTGELFF. CDR3 bases: TGTGCCAGCAGCTCGTTAGCGGGAGAGAACACCGGGGAGCTGTTTTTT. The chain couples TRBV7-2 to TRBJ2-2; 9 bases map to TRBD2. Germline V gives CDR1 SGHTA, CDR2 FQGNSA. The CDR3 sequence is 16 residues long. J lost 1 base, V lost 4 bases, and 4 bases had no gene match.

This clonotype was detected once. The genes are TRBV15 and TRBJ2-5; D perhaps matches TRBD1 (6 bases). The CDR3 spans 16 residues. Germline V lookup: CDR1 LNHNV, CDR2 YYDKDF (reference sequence). The ends were cut back, 0 bases at V and 6 bases at J, with 17 bases in the middle. The CDR3 bases are TGTGCCACCAGCAGAGATTCAGGGGTGGTCGTGAAGACCCAGTACTTC. Translation gives CATSRDSGVVVKTQYF.

With respect to this clonotype: A much larger clonotype is one base distant, so this may be a read error. The V gene is TRBV6-1, the J gene TRBJ2-7; D not certain. CDR3 size: 12 residues. Per the germline V gene, CDR1 is MNHNS and CDR2 is SASEGT. CDR3 DNA: TGTGCCAGCAGCCATAACCGTTACGGGCAGTACTTC. Protein sequence: CASSHNRYGQYF.

This rearrangement joins TRBV10-3 to TRBJ2-1; a weak D match, TRBD1 (6 bases). The CDR3 totals 14 residues. The germline V and J ends were trimmed by 8 bases and 10 bases, with 21 bases remaining between them. Germline-derived CDR1 and CDR2 are ENHRY and SYGVKD. The CDR3 DNA follows: TGTGCCATCGGAGGTGGGGACATGCGGTCGGAGCAGTTCTTC. Its translation: CAIGGGDMRSEQFF.

V usage is TRBV20-1 and J usage is TRBJ2-5, with 10 bases aligning to TRBD1. CDR3 size: 17 residues. Germline V gene lookup returns CDR1 DFQATT and CDR2 SNEGSKA (reference sequence). V lost 6 bases to trimming and J lost 4 bases; unmatched junction nucleotides: 17. The CDR3 protein is CSAFPGDRGGKAETQYF. DNA for the CDR3: TGCAGTGCCTTTCCCGGGGACAGGGGAGGAAAGGCAGAGACCCAGTACTTC.

This clonotype came up many times. V is TRBV7-6 and J is TRBJ1-3; D is possibly TRBD1 (5 bases). The CDR3 loop spans 15 amino acids. Germline V gene data show CDR1 as SGHVS and CDR2 as FNYEAQ. Between the trimmed V and J ends, which lost 5 bases and 0 bases, there was a span of 11 bases. CDR3 in DNA: TGTGCCAGCAGCGGAGGGACGGGCTCTGGAAACACCATATATTTT. It yields the protein CASSGGTGSGNTIYF.

V is TRBV9 and J is TRBJ2-7; 9 nucleotides match TRBD1. The trim removed 3 bases at V and 0 bases at J, leaving 4 bases unmatched. In germline, CDR1 is SGDLS, CDR2 YYNGEE. The CDR3 totals 15 residues. The chain's CDR3 is CASSAGQGPSYEQYF. DNA of the CDR3: TGTGCCAGCAGCGCGGGACAGGGCCCCTCCTACGAGCAGTACTTC. Together with reference TRBV9 and TRBJ2-7, the CDR3 gives the full variable domain: DSGVTQTPKHLITATGQRVTLRCSPRSGDLSVYWYQQSLDQGLQFLIQYYNGEERAKGNILERFSAQQFPDLHSELNLSSLELGDSALYFCASSAGQGPSYEQYFGPGTRLTVT.

This clonotype has a count of ten or more. The V gene is TRBV19, the J gene TRBJ1-1; 7 nucleotides agree with TRBD1. The CDR3 length is 14 residues. V was pared by 4 bases and J by 1 base, with 3 bases of the junction left unmatched. CDR1 LNHDA and CDR2 SQIVND come from the germline V gene (reference sequence). The CDR3 DNA sequence: TGTGCCAGTAGTACGGACAGGTGGAACACTGAAGCTTTCTTT. It encodes CASSTDRWNTEAFF.

This clonotype appeared many times. V gene TRBV10-3 combines with J gene TRBJ1-5, with D maybe TRBD1 (6 bases). Germline CDR1 reads ENHRY; CDR2 reads SYGVKD. V lost 10 bases, J lost 0 bases, and 19 bases lay in between. The CDR3 loop spans 16 amino acids. In DNA, the CDR3 is TGTGCCACCTTCCTCCTAAACAGGGCTAGCAATCAGCCCCAGCATTTT. Translation: CATFLLNRASNQPQHF.

The chain is built from TRBV10-3 and TRBJ1-1, with no clear D. The germline V gene encodes CDR1 ENHRY and CDR2 SYGVKD. The V gene lost 4 bases and the J gene lost 11 bases, with 14 bases spanning the gap. The CDR3 extends over 12 amino acids. The CDR3 reads CAISGVGMRAFF. The CDR3 bases are TGTGCCATCAGTGGGGTAGGGATGCGGGCTTTCTTT.